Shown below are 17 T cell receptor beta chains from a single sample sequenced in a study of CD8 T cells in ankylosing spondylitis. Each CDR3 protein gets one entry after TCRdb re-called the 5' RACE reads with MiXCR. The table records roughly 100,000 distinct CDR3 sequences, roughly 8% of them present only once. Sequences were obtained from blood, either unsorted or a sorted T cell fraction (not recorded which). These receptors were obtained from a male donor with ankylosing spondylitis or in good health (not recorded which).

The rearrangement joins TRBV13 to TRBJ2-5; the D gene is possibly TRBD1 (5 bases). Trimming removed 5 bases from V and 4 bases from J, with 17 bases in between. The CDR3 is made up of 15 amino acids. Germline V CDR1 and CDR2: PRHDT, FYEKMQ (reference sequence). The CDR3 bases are TGTGCCAGCAGCCCCTCTGGGGCAGGAACAGAGACCCAGTACTTC. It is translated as CASSPSGAGTETQYF. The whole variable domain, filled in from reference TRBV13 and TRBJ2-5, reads AAGVIQSPRHLIKEKRETATLKCYPIPRHDTVYWYQQGPGQDPQFLISFYEKMQSDKGSIPDRFSAQQFSDYHSELNMSSLELGDSALYFCASSPSGAGTETQYFGPGTRLLVL.

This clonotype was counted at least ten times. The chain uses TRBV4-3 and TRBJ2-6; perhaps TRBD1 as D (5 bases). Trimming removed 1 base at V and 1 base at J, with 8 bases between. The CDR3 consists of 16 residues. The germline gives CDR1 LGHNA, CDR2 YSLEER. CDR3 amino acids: CASSQAPGSGANVLTF. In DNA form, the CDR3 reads TGCGCCAGCAGCCAAGCCCCAGGGTCTGGGGCCAACGTCCTGACTTTC.

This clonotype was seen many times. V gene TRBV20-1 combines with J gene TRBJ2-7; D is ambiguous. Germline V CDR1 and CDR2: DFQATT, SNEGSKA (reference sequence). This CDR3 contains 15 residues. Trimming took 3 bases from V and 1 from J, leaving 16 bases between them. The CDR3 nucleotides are TGCAGTGCTAGCCCTAACCCTGAAAAGTCCTACGAGCAGTACTTC. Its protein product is CSASPNPEKSYEQYF.

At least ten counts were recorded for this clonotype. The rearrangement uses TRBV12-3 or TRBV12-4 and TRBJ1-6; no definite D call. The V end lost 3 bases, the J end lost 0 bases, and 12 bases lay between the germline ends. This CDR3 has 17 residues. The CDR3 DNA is TGTGCCAGCAGTTTCGTCAAATCGAGCTCCTATAATTCACCCCTCCACTTT. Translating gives CASSFVKSSSYNSPLHF.

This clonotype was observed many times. CDR3 DNA: TGTGCTAGTGGTCCCGGGACAGGTGAATACAATGAGCAGTTCTTC. Its protein is CASGPGTGEYNEQFF. The chain combines TRBV12-5 with TRBJ2-1; 8 nucleotides agree with TRBD1. This CDR3 has 15 residues. J was trimmed by 4 bases and V by 5 bases; bases with no gene match: 7. CDR1 and CDR2 from the germline V gene are LGHNT and FRNRAP.

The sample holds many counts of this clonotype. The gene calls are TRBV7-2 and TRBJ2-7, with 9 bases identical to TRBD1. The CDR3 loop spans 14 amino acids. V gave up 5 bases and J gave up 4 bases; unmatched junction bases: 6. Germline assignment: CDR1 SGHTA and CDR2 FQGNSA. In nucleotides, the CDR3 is TGTGCCAGCAGCCAACAGGGGGCGAGTTACGAGCAGTACTTC. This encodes CASSQQGASYEQYF.

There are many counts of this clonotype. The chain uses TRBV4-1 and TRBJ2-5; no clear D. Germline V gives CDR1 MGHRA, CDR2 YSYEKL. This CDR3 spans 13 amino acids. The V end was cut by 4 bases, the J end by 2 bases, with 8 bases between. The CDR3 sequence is CASSRIGQETQYF. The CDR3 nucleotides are TGCGCCAGCAGCCGAATAGGGCAAGAGACCCAGTACTTC.

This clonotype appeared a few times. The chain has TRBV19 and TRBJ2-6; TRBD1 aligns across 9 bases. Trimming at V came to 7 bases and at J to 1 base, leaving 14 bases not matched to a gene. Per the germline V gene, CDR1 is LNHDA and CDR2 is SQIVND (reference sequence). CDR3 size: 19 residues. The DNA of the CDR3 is TGTGCCAGTACCAACTTACGGGACAGGGCTAAGTCTGGGGCCAACGTCCTGACTTTC. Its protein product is CASTNLRDRAKSGANVLTF.

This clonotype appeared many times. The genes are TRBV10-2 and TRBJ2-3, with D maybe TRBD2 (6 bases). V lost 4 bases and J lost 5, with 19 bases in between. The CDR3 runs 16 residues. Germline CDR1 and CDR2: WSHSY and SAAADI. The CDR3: CASSGGGYWVGDTQYF. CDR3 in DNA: TGCGCCAGCAGTGGTGGGGGGTACTGGGTTGGAGATACGCAGTATTTT.

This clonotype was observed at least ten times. Here the CDR3 reads CASSLGGRKQETQYF. DNA for the CDR3: TGTGCCAGCAGCTTAGGTGGGCGGAAACAAGAGACCCAGTACTTC. This chain uses TRBV7-9 with TRBJ2-5, with unresolved D. This CDR3 is built from 15 residues. V lost 1 base, J lost 2 bases, and 11 bases lay in between. The V gene's germline CDR1 is SEHNR and CDR2 FQNEAQ (reference sequence).

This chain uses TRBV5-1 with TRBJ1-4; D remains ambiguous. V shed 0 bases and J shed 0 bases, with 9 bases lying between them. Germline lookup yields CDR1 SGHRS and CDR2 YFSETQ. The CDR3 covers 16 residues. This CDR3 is CASSLGPTATNEKLFF. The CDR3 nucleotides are TGCGCCAGCAGCTTGGGCCCCACCGCAACTAATGAAAAACTGTTTTTT. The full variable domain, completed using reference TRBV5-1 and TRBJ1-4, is KAGVTQTPRYLIKTRGQQVTLSCSPISGHRSVSWYQQTPGQGLQFLFEYFSETQRNKGNFPGRFSGRQFSNSRSEMNVSTLELGDSALYLCASSLGPTATNEKLFFGSGTQLSVL.

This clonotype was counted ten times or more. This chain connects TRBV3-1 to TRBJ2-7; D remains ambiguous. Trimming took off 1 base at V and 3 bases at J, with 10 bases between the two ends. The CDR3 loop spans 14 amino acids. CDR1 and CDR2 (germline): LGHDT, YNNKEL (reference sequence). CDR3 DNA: TGTGCCAGCAGCCAAGTCCCCCGGGTCTACGAGCAGTACTTC. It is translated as CASSQVPRVYEQYF.

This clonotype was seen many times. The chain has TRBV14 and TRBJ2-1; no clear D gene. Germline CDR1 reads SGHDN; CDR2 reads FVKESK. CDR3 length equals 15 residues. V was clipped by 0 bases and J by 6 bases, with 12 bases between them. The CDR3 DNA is TGTGCCAGCAGCCAAGATCGGCGAGTTCGCAATGAGCAGTTCTTC. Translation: CASSQDRRVRNEQFF.

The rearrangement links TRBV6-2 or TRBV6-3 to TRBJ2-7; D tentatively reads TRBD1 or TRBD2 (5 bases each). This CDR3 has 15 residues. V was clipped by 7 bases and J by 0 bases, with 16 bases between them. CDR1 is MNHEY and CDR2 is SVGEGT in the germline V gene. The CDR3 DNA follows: TGTGCCAGCACCCACCGGGGACCGGTCTCCTACGAGCAGTACTTC. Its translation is CASTHRGPVSYEQYF.

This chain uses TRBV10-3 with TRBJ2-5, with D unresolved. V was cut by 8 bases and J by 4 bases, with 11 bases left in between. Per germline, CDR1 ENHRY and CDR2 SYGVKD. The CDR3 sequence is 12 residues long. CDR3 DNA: TGTGCCATCGGGCCAGGCGTAGAGACCCAGTACTTC. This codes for CAIGPGVETQYF.

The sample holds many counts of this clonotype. In nucleotides, the CDR3 is TGTGCCAGCAGTGTGCTGCAGGTCCCCGGGGAGCTGTTTTTT. This encodes CASSVLQVPGELFF. The V call is TRBV2, the J call TRBJ2-2; D not certain. Germline values: CDR1 SNHLY, CDR2 FYNNEI. The CDR3 is 14 residues long. Trimming took 4 bases from V and 6 from J, leaving 12 bases between them.

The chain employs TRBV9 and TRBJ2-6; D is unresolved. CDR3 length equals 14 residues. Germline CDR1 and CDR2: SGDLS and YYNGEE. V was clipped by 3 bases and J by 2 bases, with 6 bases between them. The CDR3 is CASSGTAGANVLTF. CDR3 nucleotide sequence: TGTGCCAGCAGCGGAACAGCTGGGGCCAACGTCCTGACTTTC.